This T cell receptor (beta chain) originates from a study of cytomegalovirus exposure and HLA in healthy donors. The table lists this clone with a count of one. Its antigen remains unidentified. Overall study results and limits: Donor immune exposure was known only as CMV serostatus. In an earlier analysis, most TCR beta V segments were productive about 87% or about 30% of the time. The study designated roughly 160 TCR beta chains cytomegalovirus-associated.

This CDR3 region has 14 residues. In germline, CDR1 is SGHRS, CDR2 YFSETQ. Vbeta (60) and Jbeta (13) primers were used in the PCR. Generated by immunoSEQ multiplex PCR, the TCRdb table keeps only in-frame clones and is missing some. The data show 150,000 to 200,000 clones, 75% to 90% seen once. At collection, donors were nominally healthy, but unrecorded immune exposures were probable. The source is a man between 45 and 60 years old in good health and CMV-seronegative. Specimen: PBMCs. The chain carries TRBV5-1 and TRBJ2-5; TRBD2 aligns across 11 bases. With the DNA end fitting TRBJ2-7 better, the J assignment may be wrong. CDR3 sequence (DNA): TGCGCCAGCAGCCCTGGGACTAGCGGCTACGAGCAGTACTTC. It is translated as CASSPGTSGYEQYF.